This T cell receptor beta chain was sequenced for a study of cytotoxic CD8 clonotypes in ibrutinib-treated CLL. Repertoires were generated with immunoSEQ multiplex PCR, while TCRdb's copy carries only in-frame clones and drops some. The repertoire includes some 43,000 clones, roughly two thirds of them detected once, and over 10% sits in the top ten. Broader study findings: Public clonotypes were rare and shrank or held steady on treatment.

This clone was counted once. What it binds is unknown. The clonotype comes from a human donor with chronic lymphocytic leukemia. The source was PBMCs, collected after 12 months of ibrutinib treatment.

The CDR3 region has the DNA TGTGCCAGCAGCCTTGGGCCGGGGGGACGGCGCTCCTACGAGCAGTACTTC. Protein product: CASSLGPGGRRSYEQYF. V usage is TRBV7-6 and J usage is TRBJ2-7, with 7 bases that match TRBD2. This CDR3 is 17 amino acids long. With V trimmed by 5 bases and J by 0 bases, 13 bases remained unmatched. Germline CDR1 is SGHVS and CDR2 is FNYEAQ.